These T cell receptor beta chains were read from a single sample in a study of shared clonotypes between healthy human individuals. TCRdb's table, derived via immunoSEQ multiplex PCR, lists solely in-frame clones and lacks some. The sample includes 950,000 to 1,200,000 clones, roughly 77% of them seen just once. Sequenced: memory CD4+ T cells from PBMCs. These receptors all stem from a man between 18 and 29 years old in good health. Some clones in this sample may be carry-over from other donors' samples. CDR3s leave out the opening cysteine and the closing phenylalanine or tryptophan. Not every row has a clone size; where given, it reads once, few, many or a size class.

size: NA
length: 14
V: TRBV18
J: TRBJ2-2
CDR3: ASSPSEKRSTGELF

size: few
length: 12
V: TRBV15
J: TRBJ2-7
CDR3: ATSREQFSYEQY

size: NA
length: 11
V: TRBV5-1
J: TRBJ2-7
CDR3: ASSTLPNYEQY

size: NA
length: 12
V: TRBV10-3
J: TRBJ2-5
CDR3: AISGEGRSETQY

size: NA
length: 12
V: TRBV27
J: TRBJ2-7
CDR3: ASSFEPSSYEQY

size: NA
length: 13
V: TRBV5-6
J: TRBJ2-1
CDR3: ASSPLAGAHNEQF

size: NA
length: 13
V: TRBV5-4
J: TRBJ2-7
CDR3: ASSLSGKGTYEQY

size: few
length: 13
V: TRBV19
J: TRBJ1-2
CDR3: ASSTPGRRENGYT

size: NA
length: 15
V: TRBV5-1
J: TRBJ2-7
CDR3: ASSQALVSGRAYEQY

size: NA
length: 11
V: TRBV28
J: TRBJ1-3
CDR3: ASSSHRGNTIY

size: NA
length: 11
V: TRBV9
J: TRBJ1-1
CDR3: ASSVALDTEAF

size: NA
length: 13
V: TRBV6-1
J: TRBJ1-2
CDR3: ASSRATEPWNGYT

size: NA
length: 12
V: TRBV7-3
J: TRBJ2-2
CDR3: ASRWREQGGELF